This TCR beta chain comes out of a study of CD8 T cells in ankylosing spondylitis. Study results and limitations: Researchers report that disease-linked clones proved CD8+ and relatively rare in peripheral blood. Within matched ankylosing spondylitis synovial fluid, disease-linked clones were reportedly significantly enriched. Within ankylosing spondylitis blood, a TCR beta motif made up of roughly eight highly homologous variants appeared to be characteristic. Previous work reported some of these motif variants in the synovial fluid and blood of reactive arthritis.

The sample holds one count of this clonotype. The antigen is unknown. Germline trimming cut 3 bases from V and 6 bases from J; bases unmatched to any gene: 13. This CDR3 has 17 amino acids. From germline, CDR1 is SEHNR and CDR2 FQNEAQ (reference sequence). Scientists made TCR beta libraries using quantitative 5'-RACE with molecular barcodes. In TCRdb, the 5' RACE reads were re-called with MiXCR into one record per CDR3 protein. The table records about 510,000 distinct CDR3 sequences, roughly 5.2% of them present only once. This sequence joins TRBV7-9 and TRBJ2-1; the match to TRBD1 covers 8 bases. This receptor was obtained from a male donor with ankylosing spondylitis. Sequencing used blood, either unsorted or a sorted T cell fraction (not recorded which). CDR3 nucleotides: TGTGCCAGCAGCTTTGCCTACCAGGGGGCTCACGGCAATGAGCAGTTCTTC. This gives the protein CASSFAYQGAHGNEQFF.